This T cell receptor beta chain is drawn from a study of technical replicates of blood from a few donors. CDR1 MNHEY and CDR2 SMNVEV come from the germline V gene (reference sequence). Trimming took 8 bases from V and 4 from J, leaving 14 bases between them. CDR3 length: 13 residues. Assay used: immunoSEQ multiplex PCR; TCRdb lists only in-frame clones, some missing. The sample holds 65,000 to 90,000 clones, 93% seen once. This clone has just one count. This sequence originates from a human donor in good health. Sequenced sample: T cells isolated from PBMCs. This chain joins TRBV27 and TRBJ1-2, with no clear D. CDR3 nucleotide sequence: TGTGCCAGCTCCCCCGGAGCCAGCTATGGCTACACCTTC. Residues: CASSPGASYGYTF.